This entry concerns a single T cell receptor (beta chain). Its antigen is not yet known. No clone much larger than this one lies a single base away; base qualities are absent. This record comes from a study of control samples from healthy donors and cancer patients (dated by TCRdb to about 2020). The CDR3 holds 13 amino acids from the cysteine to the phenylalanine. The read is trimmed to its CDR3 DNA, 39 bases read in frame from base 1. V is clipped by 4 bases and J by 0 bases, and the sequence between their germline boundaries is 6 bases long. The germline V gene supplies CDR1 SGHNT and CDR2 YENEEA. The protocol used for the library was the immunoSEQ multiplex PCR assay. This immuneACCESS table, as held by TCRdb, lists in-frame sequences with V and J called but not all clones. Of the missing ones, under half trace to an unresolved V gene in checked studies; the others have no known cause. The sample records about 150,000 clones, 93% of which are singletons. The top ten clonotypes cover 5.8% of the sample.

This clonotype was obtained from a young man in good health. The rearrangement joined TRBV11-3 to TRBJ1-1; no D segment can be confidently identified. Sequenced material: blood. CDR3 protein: CASSSLVNTEAFF. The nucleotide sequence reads TGTGCCAGCAGCTCCCTGGTGAACACTGAAGCTTTCTTT.